These T cell receptor beta chains were read from a single sample in a study of beta chain features in type 1 diabetes. Some clones are missing from TCRdb's copy, which holds only in-frame ones; the method was immunoSEQ multiplex PCR. The repertoire has 810,000 or so clones, about a sixth of them found once; the top ten carry about 0.02%. The sample consisted of naive CD4+ T cells from blood. These receptors all come from a young woman in good health. CDR3s include the opening cysteine and the closing phenylalanine or tryptophan. D genes are given only for firm matches. Clone size is not always given. Where it is, it says once, few, many or a class for expanded clones.

V	J	D	size	DNA	CDR3
TRBV25-1	TRBJ2-5	TRBD1	-	TGTGCCAGCAGTCAGGGGGCTATTGAGACCCAGTACTTC	CASSQGAIETQYF
TRBV5-1	TRBJ2-2	-	few	TGCGCCAGCAGCTTGGTTGGGGTGACCGGGGAGCTGTTTTTT	CASSLVGVTGELFF
TRBV7-3	TRBJ2-3	-	-	TGTGCCAGCAGCTTACGGCGCAGCACAGATACGCAGTATTTT	CASSLRRSTDTQYF
TRBV4-3	TRBJ2-1	-	few	TGCGCCAGCAGCCAAGACCTCCGGGCAGGGGAATACAATGAGCAGTTCTTC	CASSQDLRAGEYNEQFF
TRBV9	TRBJ2-5	-	-	TGTGCCAGCAGCGTAGGGACGGGAAGGGTGGAGACCCAGTACTTC	CASSVGTGRVETQYF
TRBV4-3	TRBJ1-5	-	-	TGCGCCAGCAGCCAAGATTCCGGGCCCCAGCATTTT	CASSQDSGPQHF
TRBV11-2	TRBJ1-3	-	-	TGTGCCAGCGCCCCAGGAGTCTCTGGAAACACCATATATTTT	CASAPGVSGNTIYF
TRBV2	TRBJ2-2	TRBD1	-	TGTGCCAGCAATGGACAGGGGGGGAACACCGGGGAGCTGTTTTTT	CASNGQGGNTGELFF
TRBV7-2	TRBJ2-5	-	-	TGTGCCAGCAGCTTAGCCAGGGCTGCCGAAGAGACCCAGTACTTC	CASSLARAAEETQYF
TRBV7-3	TRBJ2-1	TRBD2	-	TGTGCCAGCAGCTTACGGACTAGCAGCTACAATGAGCAGTTCTTC	CASSLRTSSYNEQFF
TRBV2	TRBJ2-3	TRBD2	few	TGTGCCAGCAGTGGACTAGCGGGACCAGATACGCAGTATTTT	CASSGLAGPDTQYF
TRBV4-2	TRBJ2-7	-	few	TGTGCCAGCAGCCGCACGGACGGACAGCTCTACGAGCAGTACTTC	CASSRTDGQLYEQYF
TRBV28	TRBJ2-7	TRBD1	few	TGTGCCAGCAGTTCGCTGCCGGGACAGGGGAGCTACGAGCAGTACTTC	CASSSLPGQGSYEQYF
TRBV7-9	TRBJ1-3	TRBD1	-	TGTGCCAGCAGCCTGGGACAGATAAGGAACACCATATATTTT	CASSLGQIRNTIYF
TRBV4-2	TRBJ1-2	-	few	TGTGCCAGCAGCCAAGAAGAGGGAAACTATGGCTACACCTTC	CASSQEEGNYGYTF
TRBV7-8	TRBJ2-1	-	-	TGTGCCAGCAGCTTCCGAGGGGTCCGGAACTCCTACAATGAGCAGTTCTTC	CASSFRGVRNSYNEQFF
TRBV5-4	TRBJ2-1	TRBD2	few	TGTGCCAGCAGCTGGGTGGCGGGAGGGCTGAGTGAGCAGTTCTTC	CASSWVAGGLSEQFF
TRBV9	TRBJ2-7	TRBD2	-	TGTGCCAGCAGCGTAGGACTAGCGGGAGTTGACGAGCAGTACTTC	CASSVGLAGVDEQYF
TRBV6-6	TRBJ2-7	-	-	TGTGCCAGCAGTCGACTCCTAGCGCAGAGCTCCTACGAGCAGTACTTC	CASSRLLAQSSYEQYF
TRBV7-2	TRBJ1-5	TRBD1	once	TGTGCCAGCAGCTCCCCAGGGGGCGCCTCGTTTGGTAATCAGCCCCAGCATTTT	CASSSPGGASFGNQPQHF
TRBV7-9	TRBJ2-1	TRBD2	-	TGTGCCAGCAGTAGATCTAGCGGGAGTTTAATCAGGCAGTTCTTC	CASSRSSGSLIRQFF
TRBV15	TRBJ1-1	-	-	TGTGCCACCAGCAGAGTCCAAGTCTATAACACTGAAGCTTTCTTT	CATSRVQVYNTEAFF
TRBV15	TRBJ1-2	-	-	TGTGCCACCAGCAGGACACGAGACTATGGCTACACCTTC	CATSRTRDYGYTF
TRBV28	TRBJ2-7	-	few	TGTGCCAGCAGTCCCGGGGGGAGGACAGACTACGAGCAGTACTTC	CASSPGGRTDYEQYF
TRBV7-9	TRBJ1-4	-	few	TGTGCCAGCAGCTTAGGGCTGGGGCCTACTAATGAAAAACTGTTTTTT	CASSLGLGPTNEKLFF
TRBV18	TRBJ1-2	TRBD1	-	TGTGCCAGCTCAGGGGACAGAGAATATGGCTACACCTTC	CASSGDREYGYTF
TRBV18	TRBJ1-1	-	few	TGTGCCAGCTCACAGTTGCGGGACACTGAAGCTTTCTTT	CASSQLRDTEAFF
TRBV7-2	TRBJ2-3	-	few	TGTGCCAGCAGCTTAGATGCCTACACAGATACGCAGTATTTT	CASSLDAYTDTQYF
TRBV6-6	TRBJ2-5	TRBD2	-	TGTGCCAGCAGTTACGGGGGAGGGTACCAAGAGACCCAGTACTTC	CASSYGGGYQETQYF
TRBV11-2	TRBJ1-5	-	-	TGTGCCAGCAGCTTAGAGTCGGGGATCAAGCCCCAGCATTTT	CASSLESGIKPQHF
TRBV6-5	TRBJ1-4	TRBD1	few	TGTGCCAGCAGCGGACAGGCTAATGAAAAACTGTTTTTT	CASSGQANEKLFF
TRBV6-5	TRBJ2-7	-	few	TGTGCCAGCAGTTACTCAGGGAGGACCCACTACGAGCAGTACTTC	CASSYSGRTHYEQYF
TRBV7-8	TRBJ2-7	-	few	TGTGCCAGCAGCGTCGGAGATAGGCGGGACTACGAGCAGTACTTC	CASSVGDRRDYEQYF
TRBV19	TRBJ2-7	TRBD2	-	TGTGCCAGTAGTATCGGGGAGGGAAACGGAAAACAGTACTTC	CASSIGEGNGKQYF
TRBV7-2	TRBJ2-2	TRBD1	few	TGTGCCAGCAGCTTAGTAGGGACAGGATCCGGGGAGCTGTTTTTT	CASSLVGTGSGELFF
TRBV27	TRBJ1-1	-	-	TGTGCCAGCAGTTCACACTCGAAACGTTCTGAAGCTTTCTTT	CASSSHSKRSEAFF
TRBV28	TRBJ1-2	-	-	TGTGCCAGCACCGAATATGGGGATATCGGCTACACCTTC	CASTEYGDIGYTF
TRBV10-3	TRBJ2-2	-	-	TGTGCCATCAGTCCGGGGCCGAACCTGAACACCGGGGAGCTGTTTTTT	CAISPGPNLNTGELFF
TRBV6-5	TRBJ2-5	-	-	TGTGCCAGCAGTTACGCGGCCAACCAAGAGACCCAGTACTTC	CASSYAANQETQYF
TRBV9	TRBJ2-3	-	few	TGTGCCAGCAGCGTCCAGAACACAGATACGCAGTATTTT	CASSVQNTDTQYF
TRBV28	TRBJ1-3	TRBD1	-	TGTGCCAGCAGTTTCCGGGACAGAAGCTCTGGAAACACCATATATTTT	CASSFRDRSSGNTIYF
TRBV28	TRBJ2-3	TRBD2	-	TGTGCCAGCAGTGGGAAAGCGGGGACCTACACAGATACGCAGTATTTT	CASSGKAGTYTDTQYF
TRBV6-5	TRBJ1-5	TRBD1	few	TGTGCCAGCAGCTACGACAGGGGGAATCAGCCCCAGCATTTT	CASSYDRGNQPQHF
TRBV11-2	TRBJ2-1	-	-	TGTGCCAGCAGCTTAGACGGGAGCTCCTACAATGAGCAGTTCTTC	CASSLDGSSYNEQFF
TRBV6-6	TRBJ1-5	-	few	TGTGCCAGCAGTTACGGGGGGACCGATCAGCCCCAGCATTTT	CASSYGGTDQPQHF
TRBV6-6	TRBJ2-1	TRBD2	-	TGTGCCAGCAGTCCTTATGCGGGAGGAGTGGGTAATGAGCAGTTCTTC	CASSPYAGGVGNEQFF
TRBV5-1	TRBJ2-2	TRBD2	-	TGCGCCAGCACCCTAGCGGGAGGCGCGAACACCGGGGAGCTGTTTTTT	CASTLAGGANTGELFF
TRBV25-1	TRBJ2-7	TRBD2	-	TGTGCCAGCAGGGGAGGGACCACCTACGAGCAGTACTTC	CASRGGTTYEQYF